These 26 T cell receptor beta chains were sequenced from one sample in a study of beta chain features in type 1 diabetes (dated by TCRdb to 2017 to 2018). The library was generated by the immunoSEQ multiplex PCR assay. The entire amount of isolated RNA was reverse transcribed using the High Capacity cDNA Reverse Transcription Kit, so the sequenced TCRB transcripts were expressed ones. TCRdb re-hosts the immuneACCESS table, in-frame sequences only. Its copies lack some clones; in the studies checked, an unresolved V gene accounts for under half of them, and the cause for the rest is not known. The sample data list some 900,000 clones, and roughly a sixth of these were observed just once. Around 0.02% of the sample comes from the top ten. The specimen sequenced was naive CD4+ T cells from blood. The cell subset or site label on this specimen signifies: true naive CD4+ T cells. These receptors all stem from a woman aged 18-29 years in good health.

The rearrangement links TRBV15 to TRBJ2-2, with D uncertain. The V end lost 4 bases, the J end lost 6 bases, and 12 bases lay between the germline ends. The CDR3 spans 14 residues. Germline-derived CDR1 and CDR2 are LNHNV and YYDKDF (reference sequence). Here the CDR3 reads CATSKWWESGELFF. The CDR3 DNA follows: TGTGCCACCAGCAAGTGGTGGGAATCCGGGGAGCTGTTTTTT.

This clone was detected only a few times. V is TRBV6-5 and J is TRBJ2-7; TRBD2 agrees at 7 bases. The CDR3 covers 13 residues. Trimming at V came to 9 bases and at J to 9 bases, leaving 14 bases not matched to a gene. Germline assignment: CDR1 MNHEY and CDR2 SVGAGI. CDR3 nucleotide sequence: TGTGCCAGTAGGACCGGGGGGTCGGTTCTGCAGTACTTC. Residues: CASRTGGSVLQYF.

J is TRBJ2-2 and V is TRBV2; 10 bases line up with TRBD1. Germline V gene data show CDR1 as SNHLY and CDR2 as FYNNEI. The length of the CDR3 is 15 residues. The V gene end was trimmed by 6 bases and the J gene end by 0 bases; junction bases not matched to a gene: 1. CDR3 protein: CASRGTGANTGELFF. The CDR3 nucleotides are TGTGCCAGCAGGGGGACAGGGGCGAACACCGGGGAGCTGTTTTTT.

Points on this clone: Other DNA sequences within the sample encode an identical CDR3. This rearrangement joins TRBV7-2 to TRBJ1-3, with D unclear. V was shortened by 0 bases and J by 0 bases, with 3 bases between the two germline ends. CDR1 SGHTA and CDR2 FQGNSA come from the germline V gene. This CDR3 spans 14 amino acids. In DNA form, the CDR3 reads TGTGCCAGCAGCTTAGCGGGCTCTGGAAACACCATATATTTT. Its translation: CASSLAGSGNTIYF.

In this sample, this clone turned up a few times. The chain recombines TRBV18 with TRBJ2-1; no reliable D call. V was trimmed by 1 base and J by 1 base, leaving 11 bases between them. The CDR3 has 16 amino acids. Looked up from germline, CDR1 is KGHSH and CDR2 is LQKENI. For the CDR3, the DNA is TGTGCCAGCTCACCACAAGCCAGAAGGTCCTACAATGAGCAGTTCTTC. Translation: CASSPQARRSYNEQFF.

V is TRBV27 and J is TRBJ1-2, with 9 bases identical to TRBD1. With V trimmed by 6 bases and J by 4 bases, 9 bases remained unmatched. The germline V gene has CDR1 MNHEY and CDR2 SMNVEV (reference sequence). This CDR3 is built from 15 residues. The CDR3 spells CASRGLGTGTYGYTF. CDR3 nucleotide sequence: TGTGCCAGCAGAGGTTTAGGGACAGGGACCTATGGCTACACCTTC.

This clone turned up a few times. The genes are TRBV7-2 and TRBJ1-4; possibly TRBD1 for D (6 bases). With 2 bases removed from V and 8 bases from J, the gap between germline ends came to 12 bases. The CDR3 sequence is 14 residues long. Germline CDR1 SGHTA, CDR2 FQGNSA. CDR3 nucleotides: TGTGCCAGCAGCTTAAGTGGGGGGCGAGAAAAACTGTTTTTT. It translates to CASSLSGGREKLFF.

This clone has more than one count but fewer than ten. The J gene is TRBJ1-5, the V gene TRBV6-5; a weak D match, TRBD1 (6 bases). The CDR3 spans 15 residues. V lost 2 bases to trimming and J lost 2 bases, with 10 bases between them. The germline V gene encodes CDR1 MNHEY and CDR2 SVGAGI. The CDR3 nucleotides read TGTGCCAGCAGTTACGACAGGTGGGGCAATCAGCCCCAGCATTTT. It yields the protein CASSYDRWGNQPQHF.

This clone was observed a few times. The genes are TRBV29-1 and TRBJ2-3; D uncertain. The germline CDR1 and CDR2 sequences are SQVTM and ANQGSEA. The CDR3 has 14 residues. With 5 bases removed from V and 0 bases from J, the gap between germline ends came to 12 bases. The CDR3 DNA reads TGCAGCGTTCAGTGGTCCGATAGCACAGATACGCAGTATTTT. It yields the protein CSVQWSDSTDTQYF.

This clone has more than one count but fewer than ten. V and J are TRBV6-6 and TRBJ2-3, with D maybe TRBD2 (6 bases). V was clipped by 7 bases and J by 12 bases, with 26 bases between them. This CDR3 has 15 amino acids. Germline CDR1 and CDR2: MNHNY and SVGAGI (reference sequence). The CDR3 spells CASIDISGRIQQQYF. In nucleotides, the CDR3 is TGTGCCAGCATCGATATCAGTGGGAGGATTCAGCAACAGTATTTT.

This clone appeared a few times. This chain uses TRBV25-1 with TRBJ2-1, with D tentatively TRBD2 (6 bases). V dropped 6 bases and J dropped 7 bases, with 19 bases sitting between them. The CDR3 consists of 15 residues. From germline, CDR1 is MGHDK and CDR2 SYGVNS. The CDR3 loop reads CASRAAGGSVNEQFF. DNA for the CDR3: TGTGCCAGCAGGGCGGCTGGGGGGTCGGTGAATGAGCAGTTCTTC.

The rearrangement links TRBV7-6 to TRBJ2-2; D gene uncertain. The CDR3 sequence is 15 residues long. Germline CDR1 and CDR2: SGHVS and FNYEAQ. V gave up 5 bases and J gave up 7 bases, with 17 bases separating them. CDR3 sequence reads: CASSSAPRENGELFF. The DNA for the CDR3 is TGTGCCAGCAGCAGCGCCCCGAGAGAGAACGGGGAGCTGTTTTTT.

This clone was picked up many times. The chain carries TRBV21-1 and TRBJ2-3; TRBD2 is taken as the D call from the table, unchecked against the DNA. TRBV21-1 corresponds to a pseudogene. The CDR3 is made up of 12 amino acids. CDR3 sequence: CASSRSADTQYF. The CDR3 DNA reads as TGTGCCAGCAGCCGCTCGGCAGATACGCAGTATTTT.

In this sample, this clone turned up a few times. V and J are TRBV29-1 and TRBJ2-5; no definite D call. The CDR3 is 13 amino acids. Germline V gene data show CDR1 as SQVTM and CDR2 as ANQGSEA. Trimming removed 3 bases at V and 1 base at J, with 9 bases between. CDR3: CSVDLGIQETQYF. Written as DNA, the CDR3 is TGCAGCGTTGACTTGGGGATCCAAGAGACCCAGTACTTC.

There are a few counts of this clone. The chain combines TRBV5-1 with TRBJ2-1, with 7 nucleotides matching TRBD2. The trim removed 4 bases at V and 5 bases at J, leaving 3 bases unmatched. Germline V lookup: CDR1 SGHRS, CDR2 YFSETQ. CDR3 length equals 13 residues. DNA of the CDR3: TGCGCCAGCAGCGCCCTAGCGGACAATGAGCAGTTCTTC. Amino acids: CASSALADNEQFF. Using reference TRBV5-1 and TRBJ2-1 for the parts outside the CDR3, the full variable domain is KAGVTQTPRYLIKTRGQQVTLSCSPISGHRSVSWYQQTPGQGLQFLFEYFSETQRNKGNFPGRFSGRQFSNSRSEMNVSTLELGDSALYLCASSALADNEQFFGPGTRLTVL.

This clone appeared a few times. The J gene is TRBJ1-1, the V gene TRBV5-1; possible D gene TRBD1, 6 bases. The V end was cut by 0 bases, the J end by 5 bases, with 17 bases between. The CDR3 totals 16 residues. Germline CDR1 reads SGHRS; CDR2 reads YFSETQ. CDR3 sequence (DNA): TGCGCCAGCAGCTTGGGCAGGGGCGTTGTTGTAACTGAAGCTTTCTTT. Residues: CASSLGRGVVVTEAFF.

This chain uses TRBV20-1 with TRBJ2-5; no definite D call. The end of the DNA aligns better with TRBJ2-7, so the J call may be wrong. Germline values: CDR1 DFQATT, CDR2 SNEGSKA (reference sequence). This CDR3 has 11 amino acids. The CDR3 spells CSASTTYEQYF. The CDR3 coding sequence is TGCAGTGCTAGTACGACCTACGAGCAGTACTTC.

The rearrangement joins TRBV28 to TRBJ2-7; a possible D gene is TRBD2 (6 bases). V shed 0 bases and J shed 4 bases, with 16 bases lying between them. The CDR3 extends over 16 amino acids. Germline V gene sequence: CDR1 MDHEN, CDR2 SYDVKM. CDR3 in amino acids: CASSLWGPGGTYEQYF. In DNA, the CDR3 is TGTGCCAGCAGTTTATGGGGCCCCGGCGGGACTTACGAGCAGTACTTC.

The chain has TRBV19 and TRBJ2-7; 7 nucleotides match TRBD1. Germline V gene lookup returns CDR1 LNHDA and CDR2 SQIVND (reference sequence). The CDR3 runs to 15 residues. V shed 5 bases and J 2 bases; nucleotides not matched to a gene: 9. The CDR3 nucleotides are TGTGCCAGTAGTTCACCGGGACAGCTAGCCTACGAGCAGTACTTC. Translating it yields CASSSPGQLAYEQYF.

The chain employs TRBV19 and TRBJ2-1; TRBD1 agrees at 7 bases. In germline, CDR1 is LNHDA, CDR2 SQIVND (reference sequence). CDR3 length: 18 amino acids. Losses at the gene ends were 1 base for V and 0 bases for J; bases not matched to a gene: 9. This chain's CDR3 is CASSIGPRQGASYNEQFF. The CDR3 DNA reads TGTGCCAGTAGTATAGGTCCCCGACAGGGAGCCTCCTACAATGAGCAGTTCTTC.

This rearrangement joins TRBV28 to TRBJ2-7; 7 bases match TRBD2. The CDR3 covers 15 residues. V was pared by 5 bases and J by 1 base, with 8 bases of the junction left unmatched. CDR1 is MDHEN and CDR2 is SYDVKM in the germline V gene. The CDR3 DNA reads TGTGCCAGCAGTGGCGCGGCTAGCGGATCCTACGAGCAGTACTTC. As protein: CASSGAASGSYEQYF.

CDR3 sequence: CASSPRLAGGKDEQFF. The CDR3 bases are TGTGCCAGCAGCCCACGACTAGCGGGAGGGAAGGATGAGCAGTTCTTC. The chain employs TRBV7-3 and TRBJ2-1, with 14 bases matching TRBD2. This CDR3 is built from 16 residues. V shed 5 bases, J shed 8 bases, and the junction held 8 bases outside the gene matches. The V gene's germline CDR1 is SGHTA and CDR2 FQGTGA. Full variable domain (missing parts from reference TRBV7-3 and TRBJ2-1): GAGVSQTPSNKVTEKGKYVELRCDPISGHTALYWYRQSLGQGPEFLIYFQGTGAADDSGLPNDRFFAVRPEGSVSTLKIQRTERGDSAVYLCASSPRLAGGKDEQFFGPGTRLTVL.

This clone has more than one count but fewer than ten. The CDR3 region has the DNA TGCGCCAGCAGCCAATCGACCGGGACTAGCGTGACCCAGTACTTC. Amino acid sequence: CASSQSTGTSVTQYF. This chain uses TRBV4-3 with TRBJ2-5; 10 nucleotides match TRBD2. CDR1 and CDR2 (germline): LGHNA, YSLEER. The CDR3 spans 15 residues. V was clipped by 2 bases and J by 7 bases; unmatched bases: 7.

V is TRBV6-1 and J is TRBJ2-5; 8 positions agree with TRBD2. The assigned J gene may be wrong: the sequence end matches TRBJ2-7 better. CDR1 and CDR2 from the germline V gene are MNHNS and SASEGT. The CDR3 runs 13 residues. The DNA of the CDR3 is TGTGCCAGCACAAGGACTAGCAGCTACGAGCAGTACTTC. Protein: CASTRTSSYEQYF.

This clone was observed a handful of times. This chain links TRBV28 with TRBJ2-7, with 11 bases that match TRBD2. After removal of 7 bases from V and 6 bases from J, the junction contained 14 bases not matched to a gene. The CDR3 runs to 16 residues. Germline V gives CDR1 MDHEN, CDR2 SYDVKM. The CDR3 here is CASMNPGLAGNLEQYF. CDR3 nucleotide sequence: TGTGCCAGCATGAATCCAGGACTAGCGGGTAATCTCGAGCAGTACTTC.

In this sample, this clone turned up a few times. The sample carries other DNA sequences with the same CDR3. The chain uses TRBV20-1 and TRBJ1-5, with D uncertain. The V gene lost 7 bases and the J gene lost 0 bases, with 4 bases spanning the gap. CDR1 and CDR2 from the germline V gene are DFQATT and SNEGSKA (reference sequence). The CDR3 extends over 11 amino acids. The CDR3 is CSGGSNQPQHF. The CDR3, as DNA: TGCAGTGGTGGTAGCAATCAGCCCCAGCATTTT.